The 10 T cell receptor beta chains below all came from one sample that was sequenced in a study of CD8 T cells in Susac syndrome. An amount of RNA that ranged from 0.5 to 1 ug was reverse transcribed with random hexamers. Using its own MiXCR run on the immunoSEQ multiplex PCR reads, TCRdb lists one record per CDR3 protein. The table shows some 130,000 distinct CDR3 sequences, with around nine tenths occurring only once. The sequenced sample consisted of CD8+ T cells from PBMCs. The receptors shown here come from a human donor with multiple sclerosis.

This chain links TRBV27 with TRBJ2-7, with unresolved D. The CDR3 contains 14 residues. CDR1 is MNHEY and CDR2 is SMNVEV in the germline V gene (reference sequence). V was trimmed by 5 bases and J by 2 bases, leaving 13 bases between them. The CDR3 loop is CASSPSSAAYEQYF. The CDR3 DNA is TGTGCCAGCAGTCCGTCTTCGGCAGCCTACGAGCAGTACTTC.

The chain uses TRBV27 and TRBJ2-4, with D tentatively TRBD1 or TRBD2 (5 bases each). V was shortened by 2 bases and J by 1 base, with 9 bases between the two germline ends. The CDR3 is 15 amino acids. Germline loops: CDR1 MNHEY, CDR2 SMNVEV (reference sequence). CDR3 region: CASSLGGLAKNIQYF. The CDR3 DNA sequence: TGTGCCAGCAGTTTAGGGGGTCTGGCCAAAAACATTCAGTACTTC.

The chain joins TRBV6-5 to TRBJ2-7; possibly TRBD1 for D (5 bases). The germline CDR1 and CDR2 sequences are MNHEY and SVGAGI. Between the trimmed V and J ends, which lost 0 bases and 1 base, there was a span of 7 bases. This CDR3 spans 14 amino acids. The CDR3 DNA sequence: TGTGCCAGCAGTTACTCCGCAGGGTCCTACGAGCAGTACTTC. This encodes CASSYSAGSYEQYF.

The chain has TRBV12-3 or TRBV12-4 and TRBJ2-7, with 9 bases identical to TRBD1. This CDR3 has 14 residues. With V trimmed by 5 bases and J by 3 bases, 5 bases remained unmatched. CDR3 in amino acids: CASSPPGQGYEQYF. CDR3 DNA sequence: TGTGCCAGCAGTCCTCCGGGACAGGGCTACGAGCAGTACTTC.

V and J are TRBV9 and TRBJ2-1, with TRBD2 matching 9 bases. The CDR3 runs to 16 residues. The germline V gene has CDR1 SGDLS and CDR2 YYNGEE. V was pared by 4 bases and J by 4 bases, with 9 bases of the junction left unmatched. This CDR3 is CASSLIGSGGYNEQFF. CDR3 sequence (DNA): TGTGCCAGCAGCCTCATTGGTAGCGGGGGATACAATGAGCAGTTCTTC.

V gene TRBV19 combines with J gene TRBJ2-3; no definite D call. Germline V lookup: CDR1 LNHDA, CDR2 SQIVND (reference sequence). The CDR3 extends over 15 amino acids. The V end was cut by 7 bases, the J end by 3 bases, with 17 bases between. CDR3 coding DNA: TGTGCCAGTACCCCCCGAGAGCAGTTTACAGATACGCAGTATTTT. Its translation is CASTPREQFTDTQYF.

The V gene is TRBV5-6, the J gene TRBJ1-2; the match to TRBD1 covers 7 bases. CDR1 is SGHDT, CDR2 YYEEEE, per germline. This CDR3 has 15 residues. The V and J ends lost 0 bases and 1 base, in that order; junction bases with no gene match: 3. CDR3 nucleotides: TGTGCCAGCAGCTTGGGAGGACAGGATAACTATGGCTACACCTTC. The encoded protein is CASSLGGQDNYGYTF.

This sequence joins TRBV4-2 and TRBJ1-3; unclear D gene. The CDR3 covers 15 residues. CDR1 LGHNA and CDR2 YNFKEQ come from the germline V gene. V lost 0 bases, J lost 9 bases, and 15 bases lay in between. CDR3: CASSQEGEGLLTIYF. In DNA, the CDR3 is TGTGCCAGCAGCCAAGAAGGTGAAGGGCTACTCACCATATATTTT.

This clonotype appeared once. The CDR3 DNA sequence: TGTGCCAGCAGTTTAGTAGGGGCCGGCTACAATGAGCAGTTCTTC. This codes for CASSLVGAGYNEQFF. This chain links TRBV27 with TRBJ2-1, with TRBD1 as a possible D gene (5 bases). The germline gives CDR1 MNHEY, CDR2 SMNVEV (reference sequence). Trimming cost V 2 bases and J 3 bases, with 11 bases left between them. The CDR3 extends over 15 amino acids.

The chain combines TRBV29-1 with TRBJ2-5, with 9 positions matching TRBD2. V gave up 6 bases and J gave up 5 bases; unmatched junction bases: 13. The germline CDR1 and CDR2 sequences are SQVTM and ANQGSEA. The CDR3 covers 15 residues. The CDR3 is CSVSGGRSGGETQYF. The DNA of the CDR3 is TGCAGCGTCTCCGGAGGGCGGAGCGGGGGGGAGACCCAGTACTTC.